This T cell receptor (beta chain) is from a study of cytomegalovirus exposure and HLA in healthy donors. The study's findings and limits: High sensitivity and specificity were reportedly achieved when the classifier diagnosed cytomegalovirus status. Certain indistinguishable V segments, among them TRBV6-2 and TRBV6-3, were excluded.

With regard to this clone: Its antigen is currently unknown.

Trimming at V came to 5 bases and at J to 6 bases, leaving 4 bases not matched to a gene. In germline, CDR1 is SGHTA, CDR2 FQGTGA. The CDR3 runs 15 residues. Both 60 Vbeta primers and 13 Jbeta primers went into the PCR. Original methodology: Tens of millions of unique TCR beta chains, 10 million to 14 million shared, were counted in a later analysis. The protocol was immunoSEQ multiplex PCR, while the TCRdb copy is restricted to in-frame clones and leaves out a portion. That table gives V, J and clone size, and the DNA gave D and trimming. The sample has 130,000 to 150,000 clones, about 70% seen once; the top ten hold almost 4.5%.

The chain carries TRBV7-3 and TRBJ1-6; 10 bases map to TRBD1. Specimen: PBMCs. This clonotype originated in a man aged 55 to 70 in good health and CMV-seronegative. The CDR3 protein is CASSAGTGVNSPLHF. The DNA for the CDR3 is TGTGCCAGCAGCGCTGGGACAGGGGTTAATTCACCCCTCCACTTT.